This passage covers 20 T cell receptor beta chains from one sample sequenced in a study of blood T cells in healthy people across ages. Primers used in a second PCR of about 7 to 12 cycles were a sample-barcoded 5' primer and a J-beta primer mix. TCRdb analysed the 5' RACE reads with MiXCR anew, one entry per CDR3 protein. The sample includes 800,000 to 950,000 distinct CDR3 sequences, 40% to 60% of them seen just once. Sequenced input: blood. Receptors were obtained from a man between 25 and 39 years old in good health.

The chain links TRBV5-1 to TRBJ2-4; TRBD2 matches at 14 bases. This CDR3 contains 17 residues. The germline V gene encodes CDR1 SGHRS and CDR2 YFSETQ. Unmatched junction bases numbered 9, after V lost 3 bases and J lost 7 bases. CDR3 region: CASSSGTSGGLGNIQYF. Written as DNA, the CDR3 is TGCGCCAGCAGCTCCGGGACTAGCGGGGGCTTGGGGAACATTCAGTACTTC.

This clonotype was detected only a few times. The gene calls are TRBV3-1 and TRBJ2-1; 10 positions match TRBD1. Germline lookup yields CDR1 LGHDT and CDR2 YNNKEL (reference sequence). J was trimmed by 8 bases and V by 1 base; bases with no gene match: 5. The CDR3 totals 15 residues. The CDR3 reads CASSQGGTGVDEQFF. CDR3 in DNA: TGTGCCAGCAGCCAAGGGGGGACAGGGGTGGATGAGCAGTTCTTC.

This clonotype came up a few times. CDR3 nucleotides: TGTGCCAGCAGCCCCCGCGAGGGTGCTCGTTATGGCTACACCTTC. It is translated as CASSPREGARYGYTF. The chain couples TRBV9 to TRBJ1-2; D gene ambiguous. The CDR3 sequence is 15 residues long. CDR1 and CDR2 (germline): SGDLS, YYNGEE. The V gene lost 4 bases and the J gene lost 5 bases, with 18 bases spanning the gap.

The chain joins TRBV24-1 to TRBJ2-4; D gene uncertain. V was clipped by 1 base and J by 0 bases, with 12 bases between them. CDR3 length: 17 amino acids. Per the germline V gene, CDR1 is KGHDR and CDR2 is SFDVKD. In DNA form, the CDR3 reads TGTGCCACCAGTGATTTAGGGCAGGAGTTAGCCAAAAACATTCAGTACTTC. As protein: CATSDLGQELAKNIQYF.

The chain uses TRBV27 and TRBJ2-1; TRBD2 agrees at 7 bases. Germline-derived CDR1 and CDR2 are MNHEY and SMNVEV (reference sequence). Losses at the gene ends were 5 bases for V and 4 bases for J; bases not matched to a gene: 11. The CDR3 length is 16 residues. CDR3 amino acids: CASSPFRSGVYNEQFF. CDR3 nucleotide sequence: TGTGCCAGCAGTCCCTTTAGGAGCGGGGTATACAATGAGCAGTTCTTC.

This rearrangement joins TRBV12-3 or TRBV12-4 to TRBJ2-3; possible D gene TRBD2, 5 bases. Trimming took off 3 bases at V and 0 bases at J, with 28 bases between the two ends. CDR3 length: 21 residues. In DNA, the CDR3 is TGTGCCAGCAGTTTGACGCGGGCTGGGCTCTTGAGGGCTAAAAGCACAGATACGCAGTATTTT. It specifies CASSLTRAGLLRAKSTDTQYF.

The chain couples TRBV5-6 to TRBJ2-7; maybe TRBD1 (5 bases). CDR1 and CDR2 from the germline V gene are SGHDT and YYEEEE. Between the trimmed V and J ends, which lost 2 bases and 2 bases, there was a span of 11 bases. The CDR3 covers 14 residues. CDR3 amino acids: CASSFREVPYEQYF. The DNA for the CDR3 is TGTGCCAGCAGCTTCAGGGAAGTTCCCTACGAGCAGTACTTC.

The chain couples TRBV4-1 to TRBJ1-5, with TRBD1 matching over 8 bases. Germline assignment: CDR1 MGHRA and CDR2 YSYEKL. The CDR3 is 14 amino acids. V lost 0 bases to trimming and J lost 9 bases; unmatched junction nucleotides: 4. The chain's CDR3 is CASSQDRGPWPQHF. The CDR3 DNA reads TGCGCCAGCAGCCAAGACAGGGGGCCGTGGCCCCAGCATTTT.

This clonotype was recorded a few times. This chain links TRBV3-1 with TRBJ2-7; no reliable D call. The germline V gene has CDR1 LGHDT and CDR2 YNNKEL (reference sequence). Trimming stripped 0 bases from V and 3 bases from J, with 6 bases between. The CDR3 spans 13 residues. This chain's CDR3 is CASSQDIDYEQYF. In nucleotides, the CDR3 is TGTGCCAGCAGCCAAGATATAGACTACGAGCAGTACTTC.

This clonotype turned up a few times. The chain couples TRBV5-1 to TRBJ2-5; TRBD1 agrees at 7 bases. The closer fit of TRBJ2-7 to the DNA end suggests the J call may be wrong. The CDR3 totals 15 residues. Germline assignment: CDR1 SGHRS and CDR2 YFSETQ. This CDR3 reads CASSPPDREFNEQYF. CDR3 bases: TGCGCCAGCAGCCCACCCGACAGGGAATTTAACGAGCAGTACTTC.

This clonotype was detected ten times or more. V is TRBV3-1 and J is TRBJ2-1, with D possibly being TRBD1 (5 bases). V was trimmed by 4 bases and J by 8 bases, leaving 15 bases between them. This CDR3 is built from 14 residues. From germline, CDR1 is LGHDT and CDR2 YNNKEL (reference sequence). As DNA, the CDR3 is TGTGCCAGCAGCCTACCATCCAGGGTGGATGAGCAGTTCTTC. Its protein is CASSLPSRVDEQFF.

The chain employs TRBV18 and TRBJ2-3; D possibly uses TRBD1 or TRBD2 (6 bases each). The CDR3 loop spans 14 amino acids. Trimming took off 3 bases at V and 6 bases at J, with 13 bases between the two ends. Germline CDR1 reads KGHSH; CDR2 reads LQKENI. The CDR3 protein is CASSPRGASDTQYF. DNA of the CDR3: TGTGCCAGCTCACCGAGGGGGGCCAGCGATACGCAGTATTTT.

The chain has TRBV7-2 and TRBJ2-7, with D unclear. V gave up 1 base and J gave up 9 bases, with 10 bases separating them. There are 12 residues in the CDR3. Germline-derived CDR1 and CDR2 are SGHTA and FQGNSA. The CDR3 region is CASSLGSTRQYF. Here the CDR3 DNA reads TGTGCCAGCAGCTTAGGGTCGACACGGCAGTACTTC.

The CDR3 spells CASSYNRNTEAFF. CDR3 nucleotides: TGTGCCAGCAGTTATAACAGGAACACTGAAGCTTTCTTT. The genes are TRBV6-6 and TRBJ1-1; D remains unclear. Germline values: CDR1 MNHNY, CDR2 SVGAGI (reference sequence). Between the trimmed V and J ends, which lost 3 bases and 1 base, there was a span of 6 bases. This CDR3 contains 13 residues.

The sample holds a few counts of this clonotype. The V gene is TRBV25-1, the J gene TRBJ2-1; 11 positions agree with TRBD1. The CDR3 has 15 residues. V lost 2 bases and J lost 4; bases outside the gene matches: 1. Per germline, CDR1 MGHDK and CDR2 SYGVNS. CDR3 amino acids: CASSEGTGGYNEQFF. In DNA form, the CDR3 reads TGTGCCAGCAGTGAAGGGACAGGGGGTTACAATGAGCAGTTCTTC.

The J gene is TRBJ2-5, the V gene TRBV6-2 or TRBV6-3, with 9 bases aligning to TRBD2. Germline V gene sequence: CDR1 MNHEY, CDR2 SVGEGT. This CDR3 has 16 residues. The trim removed 2 bases at V and 2 bases at J, leaving 6 bases unmatched. The CDR3 spells CASSYRASGDQETQYF. CDR3 DNA: TGTGCCAGCAGTTACCGGGCTAGCGGGGATCAAGAGACCCAGTACTTC.

In its sample, this clonotype was seen a few times. The chain combines TRBV20-1 with TRBJ1-1; 8 positions agree with TRBD1. Losses at the gene ends were 7 bases for V and 9 bases for J; bases not matched to a gene: 13. Germline CDR1 reads DFQATT; CDR2 reads SNEGSKA (reference sequence). This CDR3 contains 13 residues. Here the CDR3 reads CSGWASGDRKAFF. CDR3 nucleotide sequence: TGCAGTGGCTGGGCCTCAGGGGACAGGAAAGCTTTCTTT.

This clonotype appeared a few times. This chain links TRBV20-1 with TRBJ2-7, with TRBD1 identical over 7 bases. Losses at the gene ends were 5 bases for V and 2 bases for J; bases not matched to a gene: 9. CDR1 is DFQATT, CDR2 SNEGSKA, per germline (reference sequence). CDR3 length: 14 amino acids. The CDR3 DNA reads TGCAGTGCTCCGACCCCCGGGACAGCCTACGAGCAGTACTTC. This encodes CSAPTPGTAYEQYF.

This clonotype was seen only once. This chain links TRBV28 with TRBJ1-2; TRBD1 is a possible D gene (5 bases). CDR3 length: 14 amino acids. The germline gives CDR1 MDHEN, CDR2 SYDVKM. Trimming took 8 bases from V and 5 from J, leaving 18 bases between them. The CDR3 sequence: CASCTVPEGYGYTF. Here the CDR3 DNA reads TGTGCCAGCTGCACCGTTCCTGAGGGGTATGGCTACACCTTC.

V is TRBV3-1 and J is TRBJ1-2, with 7 bases fitting TRBD1. V lost 3 bases and J lost 6; bases outside the gene matches: 10. The germline gives CDR1 LGHDT, CDR2 YNNKEL (reference sequence). The CDR3 is made up of 15 amino acids. The CDR3 DNA follows: TGTGCCAGCAGCCAGTTCACAGGGGTAACGGATGGCTACACCTTC. Protein product: CASSQFTGVTDGYTF.